Below, one T cell receptor beta chain is given with its context. Clones were read by immunoSEQ multiplex PCR, and TCRdb kept only the in-frame ones, dropping some. This table has 40,000 or so clones, around 73% appearing once. Trimming took off 3 bases at V and 0 bases at J, with 5 bases between the two ends. Looked up from germline, CDR1 is DFQATT and CDR2 is SNEGSKA (reference sequence). This CDR3 region has 12 residues. This specimen comes from a study of blood T cell repertoires in COVID-19. About the research overall: The samples span acute and convalescent COVID-19 from the United States, Italy and Spain. T cells, B-cell-depleted T cells, or PBMCs supplied cDNA or gDNA.

This receptor was identified in a woman aged 65 to 85 with acute or convalescent COVID-19. The specimen was peripheral blood. The chain carries TRBV20-1 and TRBJ1-2; D uncertain. The CDR3, as DNA: TGCAGTGCTAGTCAGGCTAACTATGGCTACACCTTC. Translated: CSASQANYGYTF.